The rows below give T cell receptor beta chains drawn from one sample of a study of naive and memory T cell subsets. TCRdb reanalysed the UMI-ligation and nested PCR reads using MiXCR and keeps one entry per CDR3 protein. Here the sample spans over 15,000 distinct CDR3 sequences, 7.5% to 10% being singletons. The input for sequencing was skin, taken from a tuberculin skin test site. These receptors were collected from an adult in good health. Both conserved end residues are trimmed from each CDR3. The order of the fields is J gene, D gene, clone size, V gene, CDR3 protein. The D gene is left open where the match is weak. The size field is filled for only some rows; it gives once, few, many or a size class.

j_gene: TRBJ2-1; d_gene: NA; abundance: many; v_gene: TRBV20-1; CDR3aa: SVAEQF
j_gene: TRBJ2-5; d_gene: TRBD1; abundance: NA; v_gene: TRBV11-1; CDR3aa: ASSSRDRGFEETQY
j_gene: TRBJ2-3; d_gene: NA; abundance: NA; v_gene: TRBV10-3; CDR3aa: AISERTGTDTQY
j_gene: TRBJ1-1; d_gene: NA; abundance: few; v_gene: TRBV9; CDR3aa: ASSFRDLNTEAF
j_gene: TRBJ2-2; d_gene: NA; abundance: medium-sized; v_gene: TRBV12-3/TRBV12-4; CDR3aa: ASSCTGELF
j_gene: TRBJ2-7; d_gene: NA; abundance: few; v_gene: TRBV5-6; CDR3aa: ASSLAPTFSSYEQY
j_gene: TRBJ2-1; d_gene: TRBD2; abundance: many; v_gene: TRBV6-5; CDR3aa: ASSASGRDYEQF
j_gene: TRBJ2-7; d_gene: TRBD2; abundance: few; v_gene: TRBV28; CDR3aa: ASSFRSSGGSSYEQY
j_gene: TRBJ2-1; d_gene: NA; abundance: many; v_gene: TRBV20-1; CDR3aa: SARDPRYGEQF
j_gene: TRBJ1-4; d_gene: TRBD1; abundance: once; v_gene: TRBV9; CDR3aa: ASTEGQGITNEKLF
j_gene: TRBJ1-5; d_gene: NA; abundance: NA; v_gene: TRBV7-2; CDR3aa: ASRLQGGISNQPQH
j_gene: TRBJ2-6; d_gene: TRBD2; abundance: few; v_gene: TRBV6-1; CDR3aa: ASSPYSQRDSGANVLT
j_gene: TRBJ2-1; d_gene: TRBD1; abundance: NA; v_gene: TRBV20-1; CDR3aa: SACRTGKVDEQF
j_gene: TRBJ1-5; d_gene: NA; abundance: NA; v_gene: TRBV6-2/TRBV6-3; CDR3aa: ASRLRDLGNQPQH
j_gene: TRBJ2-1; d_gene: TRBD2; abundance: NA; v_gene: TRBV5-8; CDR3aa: ASSLIPGGTWHNEQF
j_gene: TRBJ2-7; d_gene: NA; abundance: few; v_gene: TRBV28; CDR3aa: ASSIGAYEQY
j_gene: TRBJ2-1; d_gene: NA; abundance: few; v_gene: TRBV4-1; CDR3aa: ASSHEGGNEQF
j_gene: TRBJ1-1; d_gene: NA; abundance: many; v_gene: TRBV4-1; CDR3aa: ASSQREAAGRVNTEAF
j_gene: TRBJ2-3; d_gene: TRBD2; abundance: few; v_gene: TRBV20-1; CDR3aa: STSGGRTDTQY
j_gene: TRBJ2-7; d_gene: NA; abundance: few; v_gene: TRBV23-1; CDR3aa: ASSQTAGSYEQY
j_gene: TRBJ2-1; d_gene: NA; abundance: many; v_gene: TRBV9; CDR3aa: ASNRGMAYNEQF
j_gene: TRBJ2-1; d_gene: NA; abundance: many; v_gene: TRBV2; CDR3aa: ASSDEANEQF
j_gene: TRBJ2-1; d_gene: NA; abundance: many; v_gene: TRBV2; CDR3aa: ASSPDWNNEQF
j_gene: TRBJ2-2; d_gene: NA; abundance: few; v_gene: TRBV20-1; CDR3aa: SAKWTVGTGELF
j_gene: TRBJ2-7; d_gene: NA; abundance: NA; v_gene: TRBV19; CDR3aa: ASAADSTYEQY
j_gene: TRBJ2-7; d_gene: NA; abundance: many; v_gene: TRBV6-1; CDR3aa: ASSATSGYEQY
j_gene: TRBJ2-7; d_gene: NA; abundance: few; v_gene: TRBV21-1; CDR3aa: ASSRERRDRSFYEQY
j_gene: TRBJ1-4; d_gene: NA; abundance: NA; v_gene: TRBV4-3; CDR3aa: ASSQGLILANEKLF
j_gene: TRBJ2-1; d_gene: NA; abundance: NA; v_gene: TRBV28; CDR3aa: ASRYNGVSLQF
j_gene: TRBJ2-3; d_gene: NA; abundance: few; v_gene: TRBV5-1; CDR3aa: ASSTRRGVDTQY
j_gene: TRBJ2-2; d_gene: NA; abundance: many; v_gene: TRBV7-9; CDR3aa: ASIRQGNTGELF
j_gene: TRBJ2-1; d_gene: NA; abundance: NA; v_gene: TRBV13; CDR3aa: ASSPLSAFAYNEQF
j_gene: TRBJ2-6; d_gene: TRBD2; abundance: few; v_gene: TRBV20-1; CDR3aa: SAAAPLAGGVSGANVLT
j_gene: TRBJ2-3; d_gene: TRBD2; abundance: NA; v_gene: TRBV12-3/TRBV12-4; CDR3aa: ASVKGSGGRTDTQY
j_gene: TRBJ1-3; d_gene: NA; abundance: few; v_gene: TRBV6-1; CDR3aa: ASSEPGTGNTIY
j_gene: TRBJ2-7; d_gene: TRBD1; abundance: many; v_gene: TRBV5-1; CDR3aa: ASSSGQVRSYEQY